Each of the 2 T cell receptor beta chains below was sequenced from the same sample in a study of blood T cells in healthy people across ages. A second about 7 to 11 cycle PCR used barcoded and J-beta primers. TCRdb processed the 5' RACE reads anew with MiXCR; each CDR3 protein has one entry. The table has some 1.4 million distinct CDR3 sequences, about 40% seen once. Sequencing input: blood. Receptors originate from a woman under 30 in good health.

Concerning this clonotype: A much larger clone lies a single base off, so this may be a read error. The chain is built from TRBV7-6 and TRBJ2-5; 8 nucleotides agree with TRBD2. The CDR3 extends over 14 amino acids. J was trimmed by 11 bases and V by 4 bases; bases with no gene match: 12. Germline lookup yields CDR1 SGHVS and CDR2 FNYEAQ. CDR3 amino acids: CASSSSLADNEQYF. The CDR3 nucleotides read TGTGCCAGCAGCTCGTCACTAGCGGACAATGAGCAGTACTTC.

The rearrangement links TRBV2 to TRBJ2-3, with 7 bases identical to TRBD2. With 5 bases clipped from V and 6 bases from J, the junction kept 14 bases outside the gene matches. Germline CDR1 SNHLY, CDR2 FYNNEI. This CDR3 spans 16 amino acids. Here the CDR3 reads CASSRGRLVLTDTQYF. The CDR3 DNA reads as TGTGCCAGCAGTCGCGGGAGACTAGTCCTCACTGATACGCAGTATTTT. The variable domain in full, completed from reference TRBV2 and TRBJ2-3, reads EPEVTQTPSHQVTQMGQEVILRCVPISNHLYFYWYRQILGQKVEFLVSFYNNEISEKSEIFDDQFSVERPDGSNFTLKIRSTKLEDSAMYFCASSRGRLVLTDTQYFGPGTRLTVL.